These 22 T cell receptor beta chains were sequenced from one sample in a study of T cell changes during pregnancy in multiple sclerosis. Produced via immunoSEQ multiplex PCR; TCRdb's table is partial and in-frame only. The sample consists of tens of thousands of clones, 90% to 95% of them appearing once. The sample in question was CD4+ T cells from peripheral blood mononuclear cells, obtained in the third trimester of pregnancy. These receptors were obtained from a female donor in good health, enrolled as a control in a pregnancy study.

The CDR3 DNA reads TGTGCCAGCAGCTTAGTGAGTCTGGGGCAGACTGGCTACACCTTC. Residues: CASSLVSLGQTGYTF. The rearrangement uses TRBV7-2 and TRBJ1-2; perhaps TRBD1 as D (5 bases). The V end lost 1 base, the J end lost 7 bases, and 16 bases lay between the germline ends. The germline V gene encodes CDR1 SGHTA and CDR2 FQGNSA. The CDR3 has 15 amino acids.

The chain couples TRBV30 to TRBJ1-5, with D perhaps matching TRBD1 (5 bases). The germline gives CDR1 GTSNPN, CDR2 SVGIG (reference sequence). The CDR3 length is 14 residues. Trimming cost V 0 bases and J 2 bases, with 8 bases left between them. CDR3 region: CAWSVSGGNQPQHF. CDR3 DNA: TGTGCCTGGAGTGTCTCGGGGGGCAATCAGCCCCAGCATTTT.

This clone has just one count. This chain links TRBV7-8 with TRBJ1-1; D gene unclear. Looked up from germline, CDR1 is SGHVS and CDR2 is FQNEAQ. The CDR3 loop spans 13 amino acids. The V end lost 5 bases, the J end lost 1 base, and 8 bases lay between the germline ends. The CDR3 DNA reads TGTGCCAGCAGCGGACTTAAGAACACTGAAGCTTTCTTT. This sequence encodes CASSGLKNTEAFF.

The chain has TRBV6-1 and TRBJ2-7; D may be TRBD1 (6 bases). CDR1 and CDR2 from the germline V gene are MNHNS and SASEGT. This CDR3 has 14 residues. V was cut by 6 bases and J by 5 bases, with 17 bases left in between. The CDR3 DNA reads as TGTGCCAGCAGGACCGGGACACCAGCCGACGAGCAGTACTTC. It encodes CASRTGTPADEQYF.

The chain uses TRBV6-5 and TRBJ1-2; 11 positions match TRBD1. Per germline, CDR1 MNHEY and CDR2 SVGAGI. The CDR3 is 15 amino acids. V lost 6 bases, J lost 4 bases, and 7 bases stayed unmatched. In nucleotides, the CDR3 is TGTGCCAGCAGCAACGGGGGACAGGGGGGCTATGGCTACACCTTC. Its protein is CASSNGGQGGYGYTF.

The chain links TRBV5-1 to TRBJ2-2; tentative D call: TRBD1 (5 bases). This CDR3 spans 15 amino acids. The germline V and J ends were trimmed by 4 bases and 6 bases, with 16 bases remaining between them. CDR1 is SGHRS and CDR2 is YFSETQ in the germline V gene. The CDR3, as DNA: TGCGCCAGCAGCCCCAAGACAGTAGGATCCGGGGAGCTGTTTTTT. It encodes CASSPKTVGSGELFF.

This clone occurred once. The chain combines TRBV9 with TRBJ1-6, with 9 nucleotides matching TRBD1. Germline CDR1 SGDLS, CDR2 YYNGEE. This CDR3 has 15 amino acids. The ends lost 0 bases at V and 9 bases at J; junction bases unmatched: 4. The CDR3 DNA sequence: TGTGCCAGCAGCGTAGGGGACAGGGAGGGTTCACCCCTCCACTTT. Translation gives CASSVGDREGSPLHF.

CDR3: CASSLGTGGLGEQFF. The DNA for the CDR3 is TGTGCCAGCAGCTTGGGGACAGGGGGCTTGGGTGAGCAGTTCTTC. This rearrangement joins TRBV7-3 to TRBJ2-1, with TRBD1 matching 12 bases. Trimming removed 3 bases from V and 9 bases from J; junction bases left unmatched: 6. The CDR3 consists of 15 residues. The germline CDR1 and CDR2 sequences are SGHTA and FQGTGA.

This clone was picked up a small number of times. The chain couples TRBV4-2 to TRBJ1-1, with D tentatively TRBD1 (6 bases). Trimming shortened V by 3 bases and J by 1 base, and 9 bases separated the two germline ends. The germline V gene has CDR1 LGHNA and CDR2 YNFKEQ. The CDR3 is 14 residues long. The DNA of the CDR3 is TGTGCCAGCAGCCAGGACAGTAAGAACACTGAAGCTTTCTTT. Encoded protein: CASSQDSKNTEAFF.

The CDR3 nucleotides are TGTGCCAGCAGCGTAGGTGGGCGAGACAATGAGCAGTTCTTC. This translates into CASSVGGRDNEQFF. The chain has TRBV9 and TRBJ2-1, with unresolved D. Germline CDR1 and CDR2: SGDLS and YYNGEE. This CDR3 contains 14 residues. The V and J ends lost 0 bases and 5 bases respectively, with 9 bases between them.

The chain recombines TRBV6-5 with TRBJ1-1; weak D call: TRBD1 (6 bases). Germline V gene data show CDR1 as MNHEY and CDR2 as SVGAGI. Trimming stripped 6 bases from V and 4 bases from J, with 18 bases between. The CDR3 is made up of 15 amino acids. CDR3 residues: CASRYNRDVSTEAFF. CDR3 coding DNA: TGTGCCAGCAGGTACAACAGGGATGTAAGCACTGAAGCTTTCTTT.

The chain carries TRBV7-2 and TRBJ1-4; TRBD1 agrees at 9 bases. The germline CDR1 and CDR2 sequences are SGHTA and FQGNSA. Germline trimming cut 4 bases from V and 1 base from J; bases unmatched to any gene: 1. CDR3 size: 15 residues. Here the CDR3 DNA reads TGTGCCAGCAGCTCGACAGGGGGAACTAATGAAAAACTGTTTTTT. Protein sequence: CASSSTGGTNEKLFF. Looking up the rest from reference TRBV7-2 and TRBJ1-4 gives the full variable domain: GAGVSQSPSNKVTEKGKDVELRCDPISGHTALYWYRQSLGQGLEFLIYFQGNSAPDKSGLPSDRFSAERTGGSVSTLTIQRTQQEDSAVYLCASSSTGGTNEKLFFGSGTQLSVL.

This chain joins TRBV19 and TRBJ1-4; the D gene is possibly TRBD1 (5 bases). The CDR3 consists of 16 residues. CDR1 is LNHDA, CDR2 SQIVND, per germline (reference sequence). The V end was cut by 1 base, the J end by 7 bases, with 16 bases between. The CDR3 sequence: CASSIGGGVIGEKLFF. The CDR3 bases are TGTGCCAGTAGTATAGGGGGAGGGGTCATTGGTGAAAAACTGTTTTTT.

The genes are TRBV2 and TRBJ1-2; D perhaps matches TRBD1 (5 bases). Germline CDR1 reads SNHLY; CDR2 reads FYNNEI. Trimming shortened V by 7 bases and J by 6 bases, and 18 bases separated the two germline ends. The CDR3 runs to 14 residues. Here the CDR3 reads CASTRHRQSDGYTF. CDR3 bases: TGTGCCAGCACCAGGCACCGACAGAGCGATGGCTACACCTTC.

The chain uses TRBV27 and TRBJ1-2; 10 positions agree with TRBD1. The germline V gene has CDR1 MNHEY and CDR2 SMNVEV (reference sequence). Germline trimming cut 6 bases from V and 7 bases from J; bases unmatched to any gene: 5. This CDR3 is built from 13 residues. In DNA form, the CDR3 reads TGTGCCAGCAGCCGGACAGGGGGTGGTGGCTACACCTTC. Its translation is CASSRTGGGGYTF.

V gene TRBV19 combines with J gene TRBJ2-1, with 8 bases fitting TRBD1. Germline CDR1 LNHDA, CDR2 SQIVND (reference sequence). The CDR3 spans 12 residues. Trimming cost V 10 bases and J 8 bases; bases outside gene matches: 7. The DNA of the CDR3 is TGTGCCACCCGAACGGACAGGGATGAGCAGTTCTTC. It translates to CATRTDRDEQFF. The entire variable domain, with the rest obtained from reference TRBV19 and TRBJ2-1, is as follows: DGGITQSPKYLFRKEGQNVTLSCEQNLNHDAMYWYRQDPGQGLRLIYYSQIVNDFQKGDIAEGYSVSREKKESFPLTVTSAQKNPTAFYLCATRTDRDEQFFGPGTRLTVL.

The chain carries TRBV10-3 and TRBJ2-3; 8 bases line up with TRBD1. There are 14 residues in the CDR3. The V gene's germline CDR1 is ENHRY and CDR2 SYGVKD. Losses at the gene ends were 7 bases for V and 4 bases for J; bases not matched to a gene: 7. The CDR3 is CAITGTGEADTQYF. CDR3 in DNA: TGTGCCATCACCGGGACAGGTGAGGCAGATACGCAGTATTTT.

The rearrangement uses TRBV5-4 and TRBJ2-3, with 7 bases matching TRBD1. Germline V gene data show CDR1 as SGHNT and CDR2 as YYREEE (reference sequence). The CDR3 contains 12 residues. The J segment lost 5 bases and the V segment lost 4 bases, leaving 1 base of the junction unmatched. The CDR3 coding sequence is TGTGCCAGCAGCCCAGGGGGAGATACGCAGTATTTT. Its protein product is CASSPGGDTQYF.

With regard to this clone: At one end, the junction sequence differs from germline, possibly due to a read error. The J gene is TRBJ1-6, the V gene TRBV5-4, with 9 bases lining up with TRBD1. From germline, CDR1 is SGHNT and CDR2 YYREEE (reference sequence). The CDR3 consists of 15 residues. The CDR3 reads CASSSGQGNNSPLHF. In DNA, the CDR3 is TGTGCCAGCAGCTCGGGACAGGGAAATAACTCACCCCTCCACTTT.

This chain connects TRBV9 to TRBJ2-5; 8 bases line up with TRBD2. Trimming removed 0 bases from V and 2 bases from J; junction bases left unmatched: 6. CDR1 is SGDLS and CDR2 is YYNGEE in the germline V gene. This CDR3 has 16 residues. CDR3 protein: CASSVGVAGRQETQYF. In DNA, the CDR3 is TGTGCCAGCAGCGTAGGCGTAGCGGGGCGGCAAGAGACCCAGTACTTC. The entire variable domain, with the rest obtained from reference TRBV9 and TRBJ2-5, is as follows: DSGVTQTPKHLITATGQRVTLRCSPRSGDLSVYWYQQSLDQGLQFLIQYYNGEERAKGNILERFSAQQFPDLHSELNLSSLELGDSALYFCASSVGVAGRQETQYFGPGTRLLVL.

The V gene is TRBV11-2, the J gene TRBJ1-2; D ambiguous. The CDR3 has 14 residues. The germline CDR1 and CDR2 sequences are SGHAT and FQNNGV. Between the trimmed V and J ends, which lost 0 bases and 4 bases, there was a span of 9 bases. CDR3 DNA sequence: TGTGCCAGCAGCTTAGATCCAAGAGGCTATGGCTACACCTTC. This gives the protein CASSLDPRGYGYTF.

The chain is built from TRBV6-5 and TRBJ1-6, with D hard to call. V shed 4 bases and J shed 13 bases, with 14 bases lying between them. The germline CDR1 and CDR2 sequences are MNHEY and SVGAGI. This CDR3 has 13 residues. CDR3 protein: CASSSSATQPLHF. CDR3 bases: TGTGCCAGCAGTTCCAGTGCGACTCAGCCCCTCCACTTT.